One TCR beta chain is described in this entry. The antigen it recognizes is unknown. The input lacks base qualities; no much larger clone sits a single base away. This sample stems from a study of blood T cell repertoires in COVID-19 (TCRdb year 2020). Concerning the study at large: Collaborator samples came from the United States, Italy and Spain and covered acute and convalescent phases of COVID-19. A de-identified subject ID, COVID-19 status, age in years and sex were almost always included in the sample metadata. The dataset comprised deeply sampled blood TCRbeta repertoires from subjects exposed to, actively infected with, or recovered from COVID-19. The prospective study material was composed of cDNA or gDNA derived from T cells, B-cell-depleted T cells, or PBMCs. A freely available public database, intended as a resource for researchers studying the immune response to SARS-CoV-2, is where the repertoires were released. Where HLA class I and class II types were available, the types were taken from metadata supplied by the sample provider, not from assay-based typing. Samples were obtained from the ongoing ImmuneRACE study (first 160 participants) and from approximately 1,200 subjects provided by 6 global collaborators.

Whole blood was collected in K2EDTA tubes by collaborating institutions according to the institutions' own protocols. Collaborator samples were shipped for TCRbeta analysis as frozen whole blood, isolated PBMCs, or DNA extracted from either sample type. Overall study results and their limits: The quantity of clinical and demographic metadata differed by source and by participant and was supplied without curation.

TCRbeta CDR3 regions were amplified from genomic DNA using the immunoSEQ Assay, a bias-controlled multiplex PCR. In the paper's pipeline: Within the assay, amplification of reference gene primers was used to estimate how many nucleated cells each sample contained. To quantify the absolute abundance of each unique TCRbeta CDR3 rearrangement, sequence reads were collapsed and filtered. For each sample, productive Simpson clonality was calculated as the square root of Simpson's diversity index across productive rearrangements. In TCRdb, the immuneACCESS table is reduced to in-frame sequences with V and J assigned. These tables do not hold every clone; where another copy was compared, an unresolved V gene accounts for under half, and the others remain unexplained. V and J calls and clone size are those listed in that table; D and trimming were worked out from the DNA. This sample has around 170,000 clones in its table, and 84% of those were observed once. Jointly, the top ten make up 13% to 15% of the sample.

This TCR derives from a man under 40 with active or convalescent COVID-19. Sample: peripheral blood.

The CDR3 in this case is CASSDRGNYGYTF. The base sequence is TGTGCCAGCTCAGACAGGGGTAACTATGGCTACACCTTC. Rearrangement joined TRBV18 to TRBJ1-2, and 8 junction bases match TRBD1. CDR1 and CDR2 are drawn from the germline V gene: KGHSH, LQKENI. Spanning cysteine to phenylalanine, the CDR3 consists of 13 amino acids. Solely the CDR3 DNA is kept, with 39 bases framed from the first base. V is cut back by 5 bases and J by 1 base, with 0 bases in the junction unmatched. Supplemented by the reference TRBV18 and TRBJ1-2 proteins around the CDR3, the complete variable domain is NAGVMQNPRHLVRRRGQEARLRCSPMKGHSHVYWYRQLPEEGLKFMVYLQKENIIDESGMPKERFSAEFPKEGPSILRIQQVVRGDSAAYFCASSDRGNYGYTFGSGTRLTVV.